A single sample gave rise to the 20 T cell receptor beta chains below, sequenced in a study of T cell responses to AZD1222 COVID-19 vaccine. Repertoires were generated with immunoSEQ multiplex PCR, while TCRdb's copy carries only in-frame clones and drops some. The data contain around 92,000 clones, around 93% of them singletons. The sequencing here drew on peripheral blood, taken on day 0 of AZD1222 vaccination. The receptors were gathered from an adult in good health.

The chain has TRBV2 and TRBJ2-7; 10 bases fit TRBD1. Germline CDR1 SNHLY, CDR2 FYNNEI. The CDR3 runs 15 residues. V shed 6 bases, J shed 7 bases, and the junction held 12 bases outside the gene matches. The CDR3 protein is CASRNPGQGRGEQYF. Written as DNA, the CDR3 is TGTGCCAGCAGAAACCCGGGACAGGGGCGAGGGGAGCAGTACTTC.

V and J are TRBV15 and TRBJ2-2, with 10 nucleotides matching TRBD1. Germline CDR1 LNHNV, CDR2 YYDKDF (reference sequence). There are 16 residues in the CDR3. V lost 3 bases, J lost 6 bases, and 7 bases stayed unmatched. As DNA, the CDR3 is TGTGCCACCAGCAGGGGAACCGGGACAGGGGCCGGGGAGCTGTTTTTT. This translates into CATSRGTGTGAGELFF.

The chain is built from TRBV2 and TRBJ2-5; D perhaps matches TRBD2 (5 bases). Between the trimmed V and J ends, which lost 7 bases and 4 bases, there was a span of 13 bases. Germline lookup yields CDR1 SNHLY and CDR2 FYNNEI. This CDR3 is built from 13 residues. CDR3 sequence: CASTPGLGETQYF. CDR3 bases: TGTGCCAGCACCCCGGGGTTAGGAGAGACCCAGTACTTC.

This chain links TRBV9 with TRBJ1-2; possible D gene TRBD1, 6 bases. This CDR3 comprises 17 residues. The V and J ends lost 2 bases and 4 bases respectively, with 21 bases between them. Germline assignment: CDR1 SGDLS and CDR2 YYNGEE. This CDR3 reads CASSVRTHSGAGYGYTF. For the CDR3, the DNA is TGTGCCAGCAGCGTCAGAACCCATTCAGGGGCAGGCTATGGCTACACCTTC.

CDR3 loop: CASTPRGSSGANVLTF. The CDR3 nucleotides read TGTGCCAGTACCCCCCGCGGAAGCTCTGGGGCCAACGTCCTGACTTTC. The chain combines TRBV19 with TRBJ2-6; D call uncertain. Germline V CDR1 and CDR2: LNHDA, SQIVND (reference sequence). Between the trimmed V and J ends, which lost 7 bases and 0 bases, there was a span of 13 bases. The CDR3 covers 16 residues. Looking up the rest from reference TRBV19 and TRBJ2-6 gives the full variable domain: DGGITQSPKYLFRKEGQNVTLSCEQNLNHDAMYWYRQDPGQGLRLIYYSQIVNDFQKGDIAEGYSVSREKKESFPLTVTSAQKNPTAFYLCASTPRGSSGANVLTFGAGSRLTVL.

The chain joins TRBV10-3 to TRBJ2-1, with unresolved D. V dropped 6 bases and J dropped 8 bases, with 8 bases sitting between them. Germline CDR1 ENHRY, CDR2 SYGVKD. The CDR3 covers 11 residues. The CDR3 DNA is TGTGCCATCAGGGGGTACGATGAGCAGTTCTTC. The encoded protein is CAIRGYDEQFF.

This chain links TRBV13 with TRBJ2-7, with D tentatively TRBD1 or TRBD2 (5 bases each). The V gene's germline CDR1 is PRHDT and CDR2 FYEKMQ (reference sequence). Trimming shortened V by 4 bases and J by 3 bases, and 10 bases separated the two germline ends. This CDR3 is built from 13 residues. The chain's CDR3 is CASSSGTDYEQYF. CDR3 DNA: TGTGCCAGCAGCTCAGGGACGGACTACGAGCAGTACTTC.

The chain links TRBV6-5 to TRBJ2-2; 9 bases line up with TRBD2. CDR3 length: 14 residues. V lost 8 bases to trimming and J lost 4 bases; unmatched junction nucleotides: 5. Germline CDR1 MNHEY, CDR2 SVGAGI. CDR3 DNA sequence: TGTGCCAGCTATAGCGGGAGAATCACCGGGGAGCTGTTTTTT. Translated, it gives CASYSGRITGELFF.

This chain joins TRBV3-1 (or the pseudogene TRBV3-2) and TRBJ2-4; 12 bases fit TRBD2. The trim removed 0 bases at V and 7 bases at J, leaving 13 bases unmatched. The germline V gene encodes CDR1 LGHDT and CDR2 YNNKEL (reference sequence). The CDR3 length is 19 residues. CDR3 DNA sequence: TGTGCCAGCAGCCAAGATCCACGGCTAGCGGGAGGGCCGGGGAACATTCAGTACTTC. Its translation is CASSQDPRLAGGPGNIQYF.

The V call is TRBV29-1, the J call TRBJ1-2; D remains ambiguous. This CDR3 comprises 12 residues. Germline CDR1 SQVTM, CDR2 ANQGSEA. V lost 2 bases and J 5 bases, leaving 9 bases between the germline ends. The CDR3 DNA sequence: TGCAGCGTTGAACGGTTGGGGTATGGCTACACCTTC. This codes for CSVERLGYGYTF.

The chain couples TRBV19 to TRBJ2-1; 15 nucleotides align to TRBD2. Trimming at V came to 6 bases and at J to 2 bases, leaving 5 bases not matched to a gene. This CDR3 spans 17 amino acids. The V gene's germline CDR1 is LNHDA and CDR2 SQIVND (reference sequence). CDR3 sequence: CASSLGLAGGPYNEQFF. DNA for the CDR3: TGTGCCAGTAGCCTCGGACTAGCGGGAGGGCCCTACAATGAGCAGTTCTTC. Full variable domain (outside the CDR3, taken from reference TRBV19 and TRBJ2-1): DGGITQSPKYLFRKEGQNVTLSCEQNLNHDAMYWYRQDPGQGLRLIYYSQIVNDFQKGDIAEGYSVSREKKESFPLTVTSAQKNPTAFYLCASSLGLAGGPYNEQFFGPGTRLTVL.

The CDR3 coding sequence is TGTGCCAGCAGTGAAGCCGCGGGGTTTACTGAAGCTTTCTTT. Translation: CASSEAAGFTEAFF. The genes are TRBV6-1 and TRBJ1-1; D is unclear. The length of the CDR3 is 14 residues. Germline CDR1 MNHNS, CDR2 SASEGT. V lost 0 bases to trimming and J lost 5 bases, with 10 bases between them.

The chain joins TRBV4-1 to TRBJ2-4; 13 bases fit TRBD2. CDR1 and CDR2 (germline): MGHRA, YSYEKL. V lost 4 bases to trimming and J lost 12 bases; unmatched junction nucleotides: 6. This CDR3 spans 14 amino acids. CDR3 protein: CASSRAGTSGTQYF. The CDR3 bases are TGCGCCAGCAGCCGCGCCGGGACTAGCGGGACTCAGTACTTC.

This chain links TRBV5-6 with TRBJ1-2; 9 bases line up with TRBD1. The CDR3 has 14 amino acids. V trimming: 3 bases; J trimming: 4 bases; junction bases outside the gene matches: 4. Germline values: CDR1 SGHDT, CDR2 YYEEEE. DNA for the CDR3: TGTGCCAGCAGCTATACGACAGGGGGCTATGGCTACACCTTC. This sequence encodes CASSYTTGGYGYTF.

This clone has just one count. This chain connects TRBV18 to TRBJ1-6; no definite D call. The CDR3 consists of 16 residues. The V gene lost 6 bases and the J gene lost 4 bases, with 16 bases spanning the gap. Germline CDR1 is KGHSH and CDR2 is LQKENI. The CDR3 nucleotides read TGTGCCAGCTCCCCCCAAGCTCGGCCGTATAATTCACCCCTCCACTTT. Translating it yields CASSPQARPYNSPLHF.

This clone has a single count. The V call is TRBV19, the J call TRBJ1-6; D remains ambiguous. The ends were cut back, 3 bases at V and 7 bases at J, with 16 bases in the middle. In germline, CDR1 is LNHDA, CDR2 SQIVND (reference sequence). This CDR3 spans 16 amino acids. CDR3 sequence: CASSIRVGSPNSPLHF. The CDR3 bases are TGTGCCAGTAGTATTCGGGTGGGTTCCCCGAATTCACCCCTCCACTTT. The variable domain in full, with the rest retrieved from reference TRBV19 and TRBJ1-6, is DGGITQSPKYLFRKEGQNVTLSCEQNLNHDAMYWYRQDPGQGLRLIYYSQIVNDFQKGDIAEGYSVSREKKESFPLTVTSAQKNPTAFYLCASSIRVGSPNSPLHFGNGTRLTVT.

This clone occurred once. The CDR3 region has the DNA TGTGCCAGCTCACGACAAGGTGACGAAAAACTGTTTTTT. Amino acid sequence: CASSRQGDEKLFF. The chain is built from TRBV18 and TRBJ1-4; D gene ambiguous. This CDR3 is 13 amino acids long. Germline loops: CDR1 KGHSH, CDR2 LQKENI. The V end lost 4 bases, the J end lost 8 bases, and 11 bases lay between the germline ends.

V and J are TRBV28 and TRBJ1-6, with 8 bases matching TRBD1. Germline trimming cut 3 bases from V and 10 bases from J; bases unmatched to any gene: 11. The CDR3 runs 16 residues. Germline V gene data show CDR1 as MDHEN and CDR2 as SYDVKM. CDR3 sequence: CASSLPLGQGGSPLHF. In nucleotides, the CDR3 is TGTGCCAGCAGTTTGCCCCTAGGACAGGGCGGCTCACCCCTCCACTTT.

V and J are TRBV5-5 and TRBJ1-1; D not resolved. This CDR3 region has 12 residues. Per germline, CDR1 SGHKS and CDR2 YYEKEE (reference sequence). V shed 1 base and J shed 5 bases, with 6 bases lying between them. The CDR3 region is CASSLFLTEAFF. The CDR3, as DNA: TGTGCCAGCAGCTTGTTCTTGACTGAAGCTTTCTTT.

The chain has TRBV10-1 and TRBJ2-3; 9 nucleotides align to TRBD2. J gave up 7 bases and V 5 bases, and 10 bases lay outside the gene matches. Looked up from germline, CDR1 is WNHNN and CDR2 is SYGVQD (reference sequence). The CDR3 has 15 amino acids. CDR3 region: CASSPGLAQRNTQYF. The CDR3 DNA reads TGCGCCAGCAGTCCGGGACTAGCCCAGCGGAATACGCAGTATTTT.